This paragraph covers one T cell receptor (beta chain) sequence. As yet, its antigen is unknown. The data were obtained in a study of T-cell memory formation after mild COVID-19. For the study at large: The TCR clusters were mostly specific to one donor. Whole-study findings and limits: Clones that contracted from day 15 to 85 had balanced CD4/CD8; later expanders were CD4+ biased. Whether day 37 second-wave clones are SARS-CoV-2-specific was not confirmed.

Unmatched junction bases numbered 14, after V lost 8 bases and J lost 4 bases. The CDR3 is 16 residues long. Germline loops: CDR1 MNHNS, CDR2 SASEGT. From the 5' RACE reads, TCRdb called clonotypes with MiXCR, one entry per CDR3 protein. The sample yields 100,000 to 150,000 distinct CDR3 sequences, 15% to 20% seen once. V gene TRBV6-1 combines with J gene TRBJ1-5; 7 bases agree with TRBD1. This sequence was found in a man younger than 30 who had mild COVID-19 (a few samples of this study predate the infection). Cell type and time point are not known. Sequencing input: PBMCs or a T cell subset sorted from them (not recorded which). The CDR3 coding sequence is TGTGCCAGCGTGCCCAGTCGACAGGGAAAAAATCAGCCCCAGCATTTT. This sequence encodes CASVPSRQGKNQPQHF.